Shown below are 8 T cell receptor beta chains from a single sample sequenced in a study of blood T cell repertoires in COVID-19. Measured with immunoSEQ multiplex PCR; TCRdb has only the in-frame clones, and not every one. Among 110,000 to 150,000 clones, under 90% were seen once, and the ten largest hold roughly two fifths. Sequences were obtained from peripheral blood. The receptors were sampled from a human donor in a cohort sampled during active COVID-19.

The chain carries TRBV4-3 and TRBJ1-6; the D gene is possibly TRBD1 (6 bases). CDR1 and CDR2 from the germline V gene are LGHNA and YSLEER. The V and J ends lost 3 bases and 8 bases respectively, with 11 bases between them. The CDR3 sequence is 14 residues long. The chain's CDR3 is CASSQGRTDSPLHF. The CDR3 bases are TGCGCCAGCAGCCAGGGACGGACAGATTCACCCCTCCACTTT.

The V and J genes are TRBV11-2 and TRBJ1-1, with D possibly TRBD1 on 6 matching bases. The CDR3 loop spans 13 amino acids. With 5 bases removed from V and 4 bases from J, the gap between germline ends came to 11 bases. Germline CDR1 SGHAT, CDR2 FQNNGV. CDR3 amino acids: CASSLQGSTEAFF. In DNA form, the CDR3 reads TGTGCCAGCAGCCTTCAGGGGAGCACTGAAGCTTTCTTT.

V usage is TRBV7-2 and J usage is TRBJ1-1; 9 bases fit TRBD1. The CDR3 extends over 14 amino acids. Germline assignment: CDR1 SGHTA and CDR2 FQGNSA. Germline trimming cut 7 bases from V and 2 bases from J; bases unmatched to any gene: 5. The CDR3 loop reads CASTLTGGNTEAFF. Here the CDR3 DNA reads TGTGCCAGCACCCTAACAGGGGGCAACACTGAAGCTTTCTTT.

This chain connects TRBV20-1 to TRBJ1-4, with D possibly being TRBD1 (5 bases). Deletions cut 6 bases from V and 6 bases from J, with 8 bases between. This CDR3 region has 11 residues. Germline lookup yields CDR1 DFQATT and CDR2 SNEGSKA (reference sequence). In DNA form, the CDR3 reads TGCAGTGCCCTGACAGATGAAAAACTGTTTTTT. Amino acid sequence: CSALTDEKLFF.

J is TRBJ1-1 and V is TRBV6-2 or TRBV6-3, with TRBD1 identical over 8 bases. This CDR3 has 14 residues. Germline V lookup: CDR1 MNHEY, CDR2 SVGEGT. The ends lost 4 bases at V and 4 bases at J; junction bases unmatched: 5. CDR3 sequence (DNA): TGTGCCAGCAGTTCGGCAGGGGGCATCACTGAAGCTTTCTTT. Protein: CASSSAGGITEAFF.

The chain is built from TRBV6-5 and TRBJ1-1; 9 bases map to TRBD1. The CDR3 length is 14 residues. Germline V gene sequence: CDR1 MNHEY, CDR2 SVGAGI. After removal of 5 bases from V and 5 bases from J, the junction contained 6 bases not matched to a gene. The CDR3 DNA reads TGTGCCAGCAGTAAGACAGGGGGGTGGACTGAAGCTTTCTTT. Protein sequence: CASSKTGGWTEAFF.

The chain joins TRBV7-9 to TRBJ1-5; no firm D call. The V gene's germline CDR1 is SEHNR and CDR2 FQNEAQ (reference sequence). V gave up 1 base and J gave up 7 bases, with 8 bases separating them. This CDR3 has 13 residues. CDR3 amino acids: CASSLEGGQPQHF. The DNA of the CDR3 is TGTGCCAGCAGCTTAGAGGGAGGGCAGCCCCAGCATTTT.

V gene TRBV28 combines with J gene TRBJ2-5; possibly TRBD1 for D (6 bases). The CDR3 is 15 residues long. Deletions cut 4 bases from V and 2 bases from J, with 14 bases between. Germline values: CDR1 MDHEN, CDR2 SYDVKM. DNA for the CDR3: TGTGCCAGCAGTTCAACTCCCACAGGGCAAGAGACCCAGTACTTC. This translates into CASSSTPTGQETQYF.